This T cell receptor (beta chain) originates from a study of regulatory dendritic cells for organ transplantation. This CDR3 region has 14 residues. CDR1 and CDR2 (germline): LGHNA, YSLEER. Trimming pared 0 bases from V and 7 bases from J, leaving 13 bases between. FACS sorted CD4+ or CD8+ T cells into CD45RA+ naive and CD45RO+ memory. With respect to this clone: The target antigen is unknown.

TCRdb keeps only in-frame clones here, not all; method: immunoSEQ multiplex PCR. Among 11,000 or so clones listed, about 75% were seen once. Study-level results: Regulatory dendritic cells appeared to expand memory CD8+ clones less than mature ones. Naive T cells showed high diversity, memory cells less, memory CD8+ least.

The specimen was memory CD8+ T cells from blood. Subset of the sample: CD45RO+ memory T cells. The clonotype originates from a human donor in good health. The chain links TRBV4-3 to TRBJ2-7; D not resolved. DNA for the CDR3: TGCGCCAGCAGCCAAGACGCCCAGCATTGGGAGCAGTACTTC. It encodes CASSQDAQHWEQYF.